The TCR beta chain described here comes from a study of blood T cells in healthy people across ages. Combining a sample-barcoded 5' primer with a J-beta primer mix, a second PCR ran for about 7 to 12 cycles. One entry per CDR3 protein, called by TCRdb with MiXCR from the 5' RACE reads. The sample includes hundreds of thousands of distinct CDR3 sequences, 48% of them seen just once. Caucasian individuals from Russia who were healthy and aged about 6 to 90 acted as donors. This clonotype originated in a man between 25 and 39 years old in good health. Sequencing used blood.

This CDR3 is CASSDTPPWDRRSYNQPQHF. The CDR3 nucleotides are TGTGCCAGCAGTGATACTCCCCCCTGGGACAGGAGATCATATAATCAGCCCCAGCATTTT. This chain connects TRBV6-1 to TRBJ1-5; TRBD1 agrees at 8 bases. Germline trimming cut 3 bases from V and 4 bases from J; bases unmatched to any gene: 20. Per the germline V gene, CDR1 is MNHNS and CDR2 is SASEGT. This CDR3 contains 20 residues.